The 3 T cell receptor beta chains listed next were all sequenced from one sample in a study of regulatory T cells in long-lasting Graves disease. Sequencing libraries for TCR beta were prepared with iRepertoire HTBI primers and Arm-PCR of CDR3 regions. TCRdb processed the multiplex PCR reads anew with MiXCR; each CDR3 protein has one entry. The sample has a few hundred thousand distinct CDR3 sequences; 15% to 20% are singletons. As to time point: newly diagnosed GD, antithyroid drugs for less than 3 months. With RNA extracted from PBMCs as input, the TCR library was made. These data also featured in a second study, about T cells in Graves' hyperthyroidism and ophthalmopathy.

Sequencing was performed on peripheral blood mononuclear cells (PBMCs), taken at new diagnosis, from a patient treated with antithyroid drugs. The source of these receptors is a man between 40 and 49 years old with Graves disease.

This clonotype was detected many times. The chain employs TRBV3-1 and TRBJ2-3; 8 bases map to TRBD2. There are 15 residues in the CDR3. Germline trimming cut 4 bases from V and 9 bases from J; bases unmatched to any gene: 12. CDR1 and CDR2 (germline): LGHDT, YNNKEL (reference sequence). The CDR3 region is CASSLSPGGGVTQYF. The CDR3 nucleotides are TGTGCCAGCAGCCTCTCCCCCGGGGGGGGGGTCACGCAGTATTTT.

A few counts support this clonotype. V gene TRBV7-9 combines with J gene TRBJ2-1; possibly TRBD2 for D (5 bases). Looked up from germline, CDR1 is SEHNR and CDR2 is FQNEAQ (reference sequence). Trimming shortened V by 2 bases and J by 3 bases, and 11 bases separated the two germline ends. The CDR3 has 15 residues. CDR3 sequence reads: CASSLSGVGYNEQFF. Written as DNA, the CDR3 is TGTGCCAGCAGCTTATCCGGGGTTGGCTACAATGAGCAGTTCTTC.

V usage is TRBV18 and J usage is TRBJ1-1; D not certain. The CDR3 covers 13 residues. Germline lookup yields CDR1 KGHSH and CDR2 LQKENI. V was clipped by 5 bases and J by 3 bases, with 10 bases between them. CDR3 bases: TGTGCCAGCTCATCTCGGGAGGACACTGAAGCTTTCTTT. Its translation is CASSSREDTEAFF. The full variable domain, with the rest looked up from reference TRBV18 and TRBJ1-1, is NAGVMQNPRHLVRRRGQEARLRCSPMKGHSHVYWYRQLPEEGLKFMVYLQKENIIDESGMPKERFSAEFPKEGPSILRIQQVVRGDSAAYFCASSSREDTEAFFGQGTRLTVV.